This T cell receptor (beta chain) is drawn from a study of lymphopenia after photon versus proton radiotherapy. Germline-derived CDR1 and CDR2 are SGHAT and FQNNGV. CDR3 length: 11 residues. J lost 9 bases, V lost 7 bases, and 4 bases had no gene match. Study results and limitations: Proton therapy kept repertoires fairly stable, unlike photons, which gained effector/memory cells. Better survival with proton therapy was suggested as possible, not demonstrated. After lymphocyte nadir, photon-treated repertoires showed oligoclonal expansion, especially CD8+ Temra. Post-nadir TCR diversity decline inversely tracked overall survival among those who died.

Regarding this clone: The antigen remains undetermined.

The protocol was immunoSEQ multiplex PCR, while the TCRdb copy is restricted to in-frame clones and leaves out a portion. The sample contains about 30,000 clones, roughly 89% of which appear only once. This chain links TRBV11-2 with TRBJ1-2, with 8 bases matching TRBD1. This specimen consisted of peripheral blood, obtained from a patient treated with proton-based radiotherapy. This sequence was found in a woman in her sixties with cholangiocarcinoma. Some clones in this sample may be carry-over from other donors' samples. Here the CDR3 reads CASTTGGSYTF. CDR3 nucleotide sequence: TGTGCCAGCACCACAGGGGGTAGCTACACCTTC.